Following are 23 T cell receptor beta chains from one sample sequenced in a study of shared clonotypes between healthy human individuals. Repertoires were generated with immunoSEQ multiplex PCR, while TCRdb's copy carries only in-frame clones and drops some. The table has 100,000 or so clones, roughly half seen once; the top ten hold about 14%. The sample consisted of PBMCs. These receptors originate from a woman in her 40s in good health. Some clones in this sample may be carry-over from other donors' samples.

This sequence joins TRBV9 and TRBJ2-1; D unclear. This CDR3 comprises 16 residues. V lost 5 bases and J lost 0, with 15 bases in between. Germline lookup yields CDR1 SGDLS and CDR2 YYNGEE. The DNA for the CDR3 is TGTGCCAGCAGTGCCTCCGGAAGAAACTCCTACAATGAGCAGTTCTTC. Translated: CASSASGRNSYNEQFF.

By sample share, this clone is medium-sized. The chain uses TRBV27 and TRBJ2-7, with TRBD2 matching over 9 bases. V gave up 5 bases and J gave up 4 bases; unmatched junction bases: 9. Germline V lookup: CDR1 MNHEY, CDR2 SMNVEV (reference sequence). The CDR3 sequence is 15 residues long. The CDR3 DNA sequence: TGTGCCAGCAGTGACTACCTAGCGGGACGGTACGAGCAGTACTTC. Translating it yields CASSDYLAGRYEQYF.

This sequence joins TRBV18 and TRBJ2-1; 10 bases fit TRBD2. The germline V gene encodes CDR1 KGHSH and CDR2 LQKENI. This CDR3 is built from 15 residues. Losses at the gene ends were 2 bases for V and 8 bases for J; bases not matched to a gene: 6. In nucleotides, the CDR3 is TGTGCCAGCTCACCAGGAGCGGGAGGGGGCTATGAGCAGTTCTTC. Protein: CASSPGAGGGYEQFF.

The chain combines TRBV7-8 with TRBJ1-3, with D unresolved. Trimming stripped 8 bases from V and 0 bases from J, with 26 bases between. The germline V gene has CDR1 SGHVS and CDR2 FQNEAQ. This CDR3 region has 19 residues. CDR3 in amino acids: CASGNSLVPTYISGNTIYF. CDR3 DNA: TGTGCCAGCGGTAACAGCTTAGTTCCCACATACATCTCTGGAAACACCATATATTTT.

The chain employs TRBV28 and TRBJ2-5; 7 bases fit TRBD1. CDR3 length: 14 amino acids. The V gene end was trimmed by 4 bases and the J gene end by 6 bases; junction bases not matched to a gene: 8. The germline CDR1 and CDR2 sequences are MDHEN and SYDVKM. The CDR3 DNA sequence: TGTGCCAGCAGTTCTCCGACAGGGTTGAAGACCCAGTACTTC. Translated: CASSSPTGLKTQYF.

In this sample, this clone turned up many times. The V call is TRBV5-6, the J call TRBJ2-5, with 12 bases fitting TRBD2. This CDR3 region has 17 residues. The junction had 8 bases not matched to a gene; V was cut back by 0 bases and J by 5 bases. CDR1 and CDR2 from the germline V gene are SGHDT and YYEEEE. CDR3 nucleotide sequence: TGTGCCAGCAGCTTGGGACTAGCGGGAGTGGGCCCCGAGACCCAGTACTTC. It is translated as CASSLGLAGVGPETQYF.

The J gene is TRBJ1-2, the V gene TRBV6-5; D might be TRBD1 (5 bases). Germline CDR1 and CDR2: MNHEY and SVGAGI. V lost 6 bases and J 4 bases, leaving 15 bases between the germline ends. The CDR3 length is 14 residues. The CDR3 region is CASRRAGHVYGYTF. The CDR3 DNA reads TGTGCCAGCAGGAGGGCAGGGCACGTCTATGGCTACACCTTC.

This clone was detected ten times or more. The V call is TRBV18, the J call TRBJ1-2, with TRBD1 matching 8 bases. Germline V gives CDR1 KGHSH, CDR2 LQKENI. The CDR3 has 15 residues. J lost 4 bases, V lost 3 bases, and 7 bases had no gene match. The CDR3 region has the DNA TGTGCCAGCTCACCGCCGTCCGGGACAGGCTATGGCTACACCTTC. Translated: CASSPPSGTGYGYTF.

The chain links TRBV4-1 to TRBJ1-5; D might be TRBD1 (5 bases). V was shortened by 4 bases and J by 4 bases, with 8 bases between the two germline ends. The CDR3 sequence is 13 residues long. Germline lookup yields CDR1 MGHRA and CDR2 YSYEKL. CDR3 in amino acids: CASSRDGNQPQHF. The CDR3 DNA reads as TGCGCCAGCAGCCGGGACGGGAATCAGCCCCAGCATTTT.

This chain uses TRBV11-2 with TRBJ2-7, with D possibly being TRBD2 (5 bases). V lost 0 bases and J lost 0, with 12 bases in between. CDR1 is SGHAT and CDR2 is FQNNGV in the germline V gene. The CDR3 contains 16 residues. The CDR3 is CASSLDLSAPSYEQYF. CDR3 in DNA: TGTGCCAGCAGCTTAGATCTTAGCGCCCCCTCCTACGAGCAGTACTTC.

The CDR3 sequence is CASSFGSQRELQDEQFF. The CDR3 nucleotides read TGTGCCAGCAGTTTTGGTTCCCAGCGGGAGTTGCAGGATGAGCAGTTCTTC. The chain carries TRBV27 and TRBJ2-1, with 8 bases aligning to TRBD2. Germline lookup yields CDR1 MNHEY and CDR2 SMNVEV (reference sequence). The CDR3 is made up of 17 amino acids. The V and J ends lost 3 bases and 8 bases, in that order; junction bases with no gene match: 15.

The J gene is TRBJ2-1, the V gene TRBV15; 11 bases fit TRBD1. Trimming cost V 3 bases and J 9 bases; bases outside gene matches: 1. The CDR3 is 13 amino acids. Germline V gene lookup returns CDR1 LNHNV and CDR2 YYDKDF (reference sequence). The CDR3 is CATSRDRGREQFF. CDR3 nucleotides: TGTGCCACCAGCAGGGACAGGGGGCGTGAGCAGTTCTTC.

The chain combines TRBV10-2 with TRBJ1-4; D might be TRBD1 (5 bases). This CDR3 is 12 amino acids long. The V and J ends lost 3 bases and 13 bases respectively, with 12 bases between them. Germline V gene data show CDR1 as WSHSY and CDR2 as SAAADI. CDR3 nucleotide sequence: TGCGCCAGCAGTGAAGGGGCGGGTCGACTGTTTTTT. Its translation is CASSEGAGRLFF.

The V call is TRBV4-1, the J call TRBJ2-1; 8 nucleotides match TRBD2. This CDR3 comprises 16 residues. The germline gives CDR1 MGHRA, CDR2 YSYEKL. V was pared by 1 base and J by 4 bases, with 6 bases of the junction left unmatched. The CDR3 sequence is CASSQVPGGRYNEQFF. CDR3 nucleotide sequence: TGCGCCAGCAGCCAAGTTCCGGGAGGGCGGTACAATGAGCAGTTCTTC.

V and J are TRBV18 and TRBJ2-2, with 7 nucleotides matching TRBD2. CDR3 size: 16 residues. The germline gives CDR1 KGHSH, CDR2 LQKENI. Trimming at V came to 0 bases and at J to 1 base, leaving 2 bases not matched to a gene. This CDR3 reads CASSPPGGRNTGELFF. In DNA, the CDR3 is TGTGCCAGCTCACCACCGGGCGGGAGGAACACCGGGGAGCTGTTTTTT.

The J gene is TRBJ2-3, the V gene TRBV7-9, with D possibly TRBD2 on 6 matching bases. From germline, CDR1 is SEHNR and CDR2 FQNEAQ (reference sequence). V lost 5 bases and J 1 base, leaving 13 bases between the germline ends. CDR3 size: 15 residues. As DNA, the CDR3 is TGTGCCAGCAGCCAAGCGGGCGTGGGCACAGATACGCAGTATTTT. It codes for CASSQAGVGTDTQYF.

Points on this clone: An end of the junction differs from the germline gene, which may be a read error. J is TRBJ1-5 and V is TRBV28; no firm D call. The CDR3 runs 14 residues. The germline V gene has CDR1 MDHEN and CDR2 SYDVKM. CDR3 protein: CASSLGQHNQPQHF. The CDR3 DNA is TGTGCCAGTAGTTTGGGCCAGCACAATCAGCCCCAGCATTTT.

The genes are TRBV7-9 and TRBJ2-5; D is unclear. The tail of the sequence fits TRBJ2-7 better, so the J call may be wrong. Germline V gene data show CDR1 as SEHNR and CDR2 as FQNEAQ (reference sequence). The CDR3 runs 15 residues. The chain's CDR3 is CASSLVIPTSYEQYF. In DNA, the CDR3 is TGTGCCAGCAGCTTAGTAATTCCGACCTCCTACGAGCAGTACTTC.

Only a few counts were recorded for this clone. The rearrangement joins TRBV5-6 to TRBJ2-7, with D possibly TRBD1 on 6 matching bases. Trimming shortened V by 1 base and J by 7 bases, and 15 bases separated the two germline ends. The CDR3 extends over 14 amino acids. Germline CDR1 and CDR2: SGHDT and YYEEEE. The CDR3 reads CASSLMTGSREQYF. The CDR3 DNA is TGTGCCAGCAGCTTGATGACAGGATCGCGAGAGCAGTACTTC.

Worth noting for this clone: This could be a read error, since a much larger clone is one nucleotide away. The identical CDR3 is also encoded by other nucleotide sequences in the sample. V gene TRBV11-2 combines with J gene TRBJ2-5, with D perhaps being TRBD1 or TRBD2 (5 bases each). Germline V gives CDR1 SGHAT, CDR2 FQNNGV. The CDR3 is 15 residues long. Trimming pared 5 bases from V and 11 bases from J, leaving 24 bases between. For the CDR3, the DNA is TGTGCCAGCAGCAACATTCCTGGGGCGTTGGGGGAGCAGTACTTC. It codes for CASSNIPGALGEQYF. The variable domain in full, with the rest retrieved from reference TRBV11-2 and TRBJ2-5, is EAGVAQSPRYKIIEKRQSVAFWCNPISGHATLYWYQQILGQGPKLLIQFQNNGVVDDSQLPKDRFSAERLKGVDSTLKIQPAKLEDSAVYLCASSNIPGALGEQYFGPGTRLLVL.

With regard to this clone: This sequence may be a read error, since a much larger clone differs from it by one base. Other DNA sequences in the same sample also yield this CDR3. This chain connects TRBV7-9 to TRBJ2-1; no definite D call. CDR1 and CDR2 from the germline V gene are SEHNR and FQNEAQ (reference sequence). The CDR3 runs 17 residues. The ends were cut back, 5 bases at V and 0 bases at J, with 17 bases in the middle. CDR3 coding DNA: TGTGCCAGCAGCGACAAGTGGGTCATGAGCTCCTACAATGAGCAGTTCTTC. It codes for CASSDKWVMSSYNEQFF.

Details on this clone: Since a much larger clone is just one base distant, this may be a read error. The chain is built from TRBV5-1 and TRBJ2-1; 11 bases agree with TRBD2. The CDR3 has 15 amino acids. Trimming at V came to 4 bases and at J to 7 bases, leaving 7 bases not matched to a gene. Germline CDR1 is SGHRS and CDR2 is YFSETQ. CDR3 in DNA: TGCGCCAGCAGCCTCACTAGCGGGAGTATAAATGAGCAGTTCTTC. It is translated as CASSLTSGSINEQFF.

This clone appeared a few times. The chain combines TRBV25-1 with TRBJ1-5; D is perhaps TRBD1 (5 bases). The CDR3 is made up of 13 amino acids. V lost 2 bases and J lost 6, with 8 bases in between. Germline V CDR1 and CDR2: MGHDK, SYGVNS. The CDR3 nucleotides are TGTGCCAGCAGTGAAGGGGCCCGTCAGCCCCAGCATTTT. It specifies CASSEGARQPQHF.